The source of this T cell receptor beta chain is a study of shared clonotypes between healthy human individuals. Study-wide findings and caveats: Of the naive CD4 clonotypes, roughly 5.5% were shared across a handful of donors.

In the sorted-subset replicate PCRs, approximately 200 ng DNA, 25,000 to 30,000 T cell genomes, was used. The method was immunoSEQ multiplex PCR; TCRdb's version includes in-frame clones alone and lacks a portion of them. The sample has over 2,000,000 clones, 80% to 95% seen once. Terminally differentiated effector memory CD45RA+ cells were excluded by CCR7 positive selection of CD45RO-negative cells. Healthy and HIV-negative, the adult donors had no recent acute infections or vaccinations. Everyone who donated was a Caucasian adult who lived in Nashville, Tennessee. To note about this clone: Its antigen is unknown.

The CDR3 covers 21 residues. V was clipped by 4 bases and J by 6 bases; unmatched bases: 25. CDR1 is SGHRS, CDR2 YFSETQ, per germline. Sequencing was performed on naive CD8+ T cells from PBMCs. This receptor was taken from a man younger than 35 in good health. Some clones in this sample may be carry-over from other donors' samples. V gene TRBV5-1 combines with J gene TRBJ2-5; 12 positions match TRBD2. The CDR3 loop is CASSPQLGLGLAGQYRKTQYF. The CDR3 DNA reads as TGCGCCAGCAGCCCCCAACTCGGGTTGGGACTAGCGGGCCAATATAGGAAGACCCAGTACTTC. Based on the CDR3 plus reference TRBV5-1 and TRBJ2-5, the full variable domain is KAGVTQTPRYLIKTRGQQVTLSCSPISGHRSVSWYQQTPGQGLQFLFEYFSETQRNKGNFPGRFSGRQFSNSRSEMNVSTLELGDSALYLCASSPQLGLGLAGQYRKTQYFGPGTRLLVL.